A selection of T cell receptor beta chains follows, all from one sample in a study of shared clonotypes between healthy human individuals. The table came from immunoSEQ multiplex PCR; TCRdb's copy has only in-frame clones and leaves some out. The sample consists of 2 million to 2.5 million clones, approximately 93% of them appearing once. What was sequenced was naive CD4+ T cells from PBMCs. These TCRs come from a man between 18 and 29 years old in good health. Some clones in this sample may be carry-over from other donors' samples. CDR3s include the opening cysteine and the closing phenylalanine or tryptophan. Fields, in order: clone size, D gene, V gene, J gene, CDR3 DNA, CDR3 protein. The D gene is left open where the match is weak. Only some rows state a clone size, as once, few, many or a class for expanded clones.

>once|NA|TRBV5-4|TRBJ2-5
TGTGCCAGCAGCGAGTCAGTCCGGACAGCGGAGACCCAGTACTTC
CASSESVRTAETQYF
>NA|NA|TRBV28|TRBJ2-7
TGTGCCAGCAGTTTACCCGGACCCAAAGAGCAGTACTTC
CASSLPGPKEQYF
>NA|NA|TRBV5-3|TRBJ2-3
TGTGCCAGAAGCTTGAGTCTGATTGCAGATACGCAGTATTTT
CARSLSLIADTQYF
>NA|NA|TRBV5-3|TRBJ1-5
TGTGCCAGAACCGTTGTAAGGAAAAGGGTCGGGAATCAGCCCCAGCATTTT
CARTVVRKRVGNQPQHF
>NA|NA|TRBV18|TRBJ2-2
TGTGCCAGCTCACCAACGGGCCCCAACACCGGGGAGCTGTTTTTT
CASSPTGPNTGELFF
>NA|TRBD2|TRBV11-2|TRBJ2-5
TGTGCCAGCAACCGGGGCGGACTAGCGGGGAATAGGGAGACCCAGTACTTC
CASNRGGLAGNRETQYF
>NA|TRBD2|TRBV27|TRBJ2-3
TGTGCCAGCAGTCCTTTTTTGACGCCGGGACTAAGCACAGATACGCAGTATTTT
CASSPFLTPGLSTDTQYF
>NA|NA|TRBV19|TRBJ1-1
TGTGCCAGTAGTAGGATCTTGAACACTGAAGCTTTCTTT
CASSRILNTEAFF
>NA|NA|TRBV29-1|TRBJ1-2
TGCAGCGTCGAAAGGGACGGATTTAACTATGGCTACACCTTC
CSVERDGFNYGYTF
>NA|NA|TRBV7-3|TRBJ2-2
TGTGCCAGCGGGGGGAACACCGGGGAGCTGTTTTTT
CASGGNTGELFF
>NA|NA|TRBV28|TRBJ1-4
TGTGCCAGCACCCATATGGGAGGTGAAAAACTGTTTTTT
CASTHMGGEKLFF
>NA|TRBD2|TRBV5-1|TRBJ2-7
TGCGCCAGCAGCCGGGGGCTCGGGACTAGCGGGACTCTGAGCTCCTACGAGCAGTACTTC
CASSRGLGTSGTLSSYEQYF
>NA|TRBD1|TRBV9|TRBJ2-2
TGTGCCAGCAGCGTAGCCGGTGACAGGGGCACCGGGGAGCTGTTTTTT
CASSVAGDRGTGELFF
>NA|TRBD2|TRBV5-1|TRBJ2-2
TGCGCCAGCAGCCTGGGACTAGCGGGAGGGCCAGCGAACACCGGGGAGCTGTTTTTT
CASSLGLAGGPANTGELFF
>NA|TRBD2|TRBV28|TRBJ2-7
TGTGCCAGCAGTTTAGGGACTAGCGGGATACCCGAGCAGTACTTC
CASSLGTSGIPEQYF
>NA|NA|TRBV28|TRBJ2-2
TGTGCCAGCAGTCCTCTTGGGCCCGGGGAGCTGTTTTTT
CASSPLGPGELFF
>NA|TRBD1|TRBV6-6|TRBJ1-4
TGTGCCAGCAGTTACTCGTGGGACAGGAAGGAAAAACTGTTTTTT
CASSYSWDRKEKLFF